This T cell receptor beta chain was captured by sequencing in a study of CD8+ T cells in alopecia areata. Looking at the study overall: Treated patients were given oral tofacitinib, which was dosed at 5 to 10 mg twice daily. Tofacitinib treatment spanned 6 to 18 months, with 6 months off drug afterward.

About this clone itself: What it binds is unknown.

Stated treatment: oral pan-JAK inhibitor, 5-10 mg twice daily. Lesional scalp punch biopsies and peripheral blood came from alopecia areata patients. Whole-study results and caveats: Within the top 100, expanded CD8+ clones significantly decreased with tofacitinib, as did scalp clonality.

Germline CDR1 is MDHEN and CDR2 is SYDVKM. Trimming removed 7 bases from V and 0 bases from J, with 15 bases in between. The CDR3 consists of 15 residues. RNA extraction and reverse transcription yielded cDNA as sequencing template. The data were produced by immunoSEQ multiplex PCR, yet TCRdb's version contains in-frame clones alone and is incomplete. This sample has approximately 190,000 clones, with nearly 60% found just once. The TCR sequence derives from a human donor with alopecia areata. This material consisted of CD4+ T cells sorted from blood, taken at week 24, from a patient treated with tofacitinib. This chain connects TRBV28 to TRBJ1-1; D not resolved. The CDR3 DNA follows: TGTGCCAGCACCCTCCGAGTGGGTTTGAACACTGAAGCTTTCTTT. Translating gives CASTLRVGLNTEAFF.